These T cell receptor beta chains were read from a single sample in a study of shared T cell receptors in the human thymus. Data came from immunoSEQ multiplex PCR; TCRdb stores just in-frame clones and leaves some out. The sample comprises fewer than 700,000 clones, approximately 88% of which are singletons, and approximately 0.01% rests with the top ten. The same specimen was also included in a second study, on human thymus T cells.

Sequences were obtained from thymocytes. Receptors were obtained from a boy under two years old with a congenital heart defect. The CDR3 runs from the conserved cysteine through the conserved F or W. D genes are given only for firm matches. Clone size is stated in some rows and not others, as once, few, many or a class when expanded.

TRBD2,TRBJ2-1,TRBV4-3,-,TGCGCCAGCAGCCAAGGATTAGTTTTTATAGCGGGAGCGCCGAGCGGCTACAATGAGCAGTTCTTC,CASSQGLVFIAGAPSGYNEQFF
-,TRBJ2-1,TRBV6-5,-,TGTGCCAGCAGTTCGCTGGTCGGGGACTGTTATGAGCAGTTCTTC,CASSSLVGDCYEQFF
TRBD1,TRBJ1-2,TRBV29-1,-,TGCAGCGTTGAAGAAGCAGGGGGCAACTATGGCTACACCTTC,CSVEEAGGNYGYTF
TRBD1,TRBJ1-2,TRBV13,-,TGTGCCAGCAGCTCTACGACAGGGAAGGGGTATGGCTACACCTTC,CASSSTTGKGYGYTF
TRBD2,TRBJ2-1,TRBV4-3,-,TGCGCCAGCAGCCGCTCTAGCGGGAGGGCCGAGGGGCAGTTCTTC,CASSRSSGRAEGQFF
TRBD2,TRBJ2-7,TRBV5-6,few,TGTGCCAGCAGCTTGACAAGCGGGAGGGCCAGGGACGAGCAGTACTTC,CASSLTSGRARDEQYF
TRBD1,TRBJ2-7,TRBV7-2,-,TGTGCCAGCAGCCCACCGAGGGGGGACAGGGGGGTTCGGCAGTACTTC,CASSPPRGDRGVRQYF
-,TRBJ2-7,TRBV7-3,once,TGTGCCAGCAGCTTATACGTTGGTGCCTCGCCTACCGAGCAGTACTTC,CASSLYVGASPTEQYF
TRBD1,TRBJ2-3,TRBV12-5,-,TGTGCTAGTGGTTGGACAGGGGGTATCACAGATACGCAGTATTTT,CASGWTGGITDTQYF
TRBD1,TRBJ2-1,TRBV7-2,-,TGTGCCAGCAGCTTAGCGCGGAGGGACAGGGTATCTCATGAGCAGTTCTTC,CASSLARRDRVSHEQFF
-,TRBJ1-1,TRBV30,-,TGTGCCTGGAGTGTTGAGGAGGGCATGAACACTGAAGCTTTCTTT,CAWSVEEGMNTEAFF
-,TRBJ2-7,TRBV14,-,TGTGCCAGCAGCCTGGACAGCTCAGCCTACGAGCAGTACTTC,CASSLDSSAYEQYF
-,TRBJ2-1,TRBV5-4,-,TGTGCCAGCAGCTTTCGACTAGGAGGGAGCTCCTACAATGAGCAGTTCTTC,CASSFRLGGSSYNEQFF
-,TRBJ1-2,TRBV21-1,-,TGTGCCAGCAGCAAAGTTAAAGGGACAGGGGCCATCTATGGCTACACCTTC,CASSKVKGTGAIYGYTF
TRBD1,TRBJ2-7,TRBV25-1,-,TGTGCCAGCAGTGAGGAGGTGGGACAGGACTCCTACGAGCAGTACTTC,CASSEEVGQDSYEQYF
-,TRBJ1-2,TRBV6-5,-,TGTGCCAGCAGCCCCCGGAGGGCGGAGAACTATGGCTACACCTTC,CASSPRRAENYGYTF
TRBD2,TRBJ2-3,TRBV6-4,-,TGTGCCAGCAGTGACTCGAACGGTAGCGGGAAAGATACGCAGTATTTT,CASSDSNGSGKDTQYF